These 2 T cell receptor beta chains came from one sample sequenced in a study of blood T cell repertoires in COVID-19. This table comes from immunoSEQ multiplex PCR, and its TCRdb copy is limited to in-frame clones, with some not included. Here the sample spans 150,000 to 200,000 clones, roughly 84% being singletons. The sequencing sample was made of PBMCs or T cells enriched from blood (not recorded which). The receptors derive from a human donor with acute COVID-19. The donor label of this sample is uncertain.

In this sample, this clone turned up once. This chain uses TRBV30 with TRBJ1-5; 7 bases line up with TRBD1. V shed 0 bases, J shed 2 bases, and the junction held 1 base outside the gene matches. Germline CDR1 is GTSNPN and CDR2 is SVGIG (reference sequence). The CDR3 is 14 amino acids. The CDR3 nucleotides are TGTGCCTGGAGTGTTACAGGGGGCAATCAGCCCCAGCATTTT. Translation: CAWSVTGGNQPQHF.

The V call is TRBV18, the J call TRBJ1-1; maybe TRBD1 (5 bases). The germline V gene encodes CDR1 KGHSH and CDR2 LQKENI. Between the trimmed V and J ends, which lost 2 bases and 3 bases, there was a span of 13 bases. The CDR3 consists of 15 residues. The CDR3 DNA reads TGTGCCAGCTCACCAATTGGCAGGGTGGACACTGAAGCTTTCTTT. Its protein is CASSPIGRVDTEAFF.